The rows below give T cell receptor beta chains drawn from one sample of a study of cytomegalovirus exposure and HLA in healthy donors. The table came from immunoSEQ multiplex PCR; TCRdb's copy has only in-frame clones and leaves some out. Altogether some 150,000 clones are present, around 80% being singletons, with the ten largest covering 2.1%. What was sequenced was PBMCs. These receptor sequences come from a man aged 35-49 years in good health and CMV-seronegative. The CDR3 runs from the conserved cysteine through the conserved F or W. Each record gives: clone size, D gene, V gene, J gene, CDR3 protein, CDR3 DNA. A D gene is named only where the DNA matches it firmly. Size is stated for part of the rows, as once, few or many counts, or as a class when the clone is expanded.

NA	TRBD1	TRBV27	TRBJ1-2	CASRGLQGFGYGYTF	TGTGCCAGTCGGGGCCTACAGGGGTTCGGGTATGGCTACACCTTC
NA	TRBD1	TRBV5-5	TRBJ2-7	CASSLAVSGGEQYF	TGTGCCAGCAGCTTGGCCGTGTCAGGGGGTGAGCAGTACTTC
few	NA	TRBV28	TRBJ1-5	CASSLQGGSNQPQHF	TGTGCCAGCAGCCTCCAAGGAGGTAGCAATCAGCCCCAGCATTTT
NA	TRBD2	TRBV9	TRBJ2-1	CASSATPSGPYNEQFF	TGTGCCAGCAGCGCCACTCCTAGCGGCCCGTACAATGAGCAGTTCTTC
NA	NA	TRBV28	TRBJ1-5	CASSPNWRWTNSNQPQHF	TGTGCCAGCAGCCCGAATTGGCGATGGACTAATAGCAATCAGCCCCAGCATTTT
NA	NA	TRBV28	TRBJ2-2	CASSQQSGAGELFF	TGTGCCAGCAGTCAGCAAAGCGGCGCCGGGGAGCTGTTTTTT
NA	NA	TRBV28	TRBJ1-5	CASSPLDGNQPQHF	TGTGCCAGCAGTCCCCTCGACGGGAATCAGCCCCAGCATTTT
NA	NA	TRBV7-2	TRBJ2-1	CASSLRVGKALGGNEQFF	TGTGCCAGCAGCTTAAGGGTGGGGAAAGCCCTCGGGGGCAATGAGCAGTTCTTC
NA	TRBD2	TRBV7-6	TRBJ2-7	CASSLSAGVFAEQYF	TGTGCCAGCAGCTTATCGGCGGGAGTCTTCGCCGAGCAGTACTTC
NA	TRBD1	TRBV28	TRBJ2-5	CASSYPGQGTLETQYF	TGTGCCAGCAGTTACCCCGGACAGGGCACTTTAGAGACCCAGTACTTC
NA	TRBD2	TRBV6-5	TRBJ2-7	CASSNKPSGSYEQYF	TGTGCCAGCAGTAACAAGCCTAGCGGGAGCTACGAGCAGTACTTC
NA	TRBD2	TRBV30	TRBJ2-5	CAWSALLAGRQETQYF	TGTGCCTGGAGTGCCTTACTAGCGGGGCGACAAGAGACCCAGTACTTC
once	NA	TRBV18	TRBJ2-7	CASSPQREIYEQYF	TGTGCCAGCTCACCCCAACGGGAAATCTACGAGCAGTACTTC
NA	NA	TRBV6-1	TRBJ1-5	CASSESGGRGNQPQHF	TGTGCCAGCAGTGAGTCAGGCGGCAGGGGTAATCAGCCCCAGCATTTT
NA	NA	TRBV2	TRBJ2-6	CASSDPYERGRDSSGANGLTF	TGTGCCAGCAGTGATCCCTACGAGAGGGGGAGGGATTCCTCTGGGGCCAACGGCCTGACTTTC
NA	TRBD2	TRBV5-1	TRBJ2-3	CASSMVTSGSGSTDTQYF	TGCGCCAGCAGCATGGTCACTAGCGGGAGTGGGAGCACAGATACGCAGTATTTT
once	TRBD2	TRBV27	TRBJ2-7	CASSSPGSGNYEQYF	TGTGCCAGCAGTTCCCCGGGTAGCGGGAACTACGAGCAGTACTTC
NA	TRBD1	TRBV5-4	TRBJ2-4	CASSPTPDRANIQYF	TGTGCCAGCAGCCCAACCCCCGACAGGGCAAACATTCAGTACTTC
NA	NA	TRBV15	TRBJ1-3	CATSISRAGNTIYF	TGTGCCACCAGCATATCCAGGGCTGGAAACACCATATATTTT
NA	NA	TRBV28	TRBJ2-3	CASRMGGLGTDTQYF	TGTGCCAGCAGAATGGGGGGGCTAGGTACAGATACGCAGTATTTT
NA	TRBD2	TRBV4-1	TRBJ2-4	CASSQDQLAGTKNSQYF	TGCGCCAGCAGCCAAGATCAACTAGCGGGAACCAAAAACAGTCAGTACTTC
NA	NA	TRBV28	TRBJ1-4	CASRQGSANEKLFF	TGTGCCAGCAGACAGGGCAGTGCTAATGAAAAACTGTTTTTT
NA	NA	TRBV6-1	TRBJ2-2	CASSESQGELFF	TGTGCCAGCAGTGAAAGTCAGGGGGAGCTGTTTTTT
NA	NA	TRBV5-1	TRBJ2-1	CASSFREPRSYNEQFF	TGCGCCAGCAGCTTCCGGGAACCCCGCTCCTACAATGAGCAGTTCTTC
few	TRBD2	TRBV11-2	TRBJ2-7	CASGTGISGLVGFEQYF	TGTGCCAGCGGCACGGGTATTTCGGGACTAGTAGGCTTCGAGCAGTACTTC
NA	TRBD2	TRBV7-9	TRBJ2-7	CASSSAREGSGRHF	TGTGCCAGCAGCTCAGCAAGGGAGGGGAGCGGCCGTCACTTC
NA	TRBD1	TRBV7-6	TRBJ2-5	CASSPAGRGRGRETQYF	TGTGCCAGCAGCCCTGCGGGCAGGGGGCGAGGGCGTGAGACCCAGTACTTC
NA	TRBD2	TRBV7-6	TRBJ2-3	CASSLVVKREGGTQYF	TGTGCCAGCAGCTTAGTGGTCAAGCGGGAGGGCGGTACGCAGTATTTT
NA	TRBD1	TRBV6-5	TRBJ1-1	CASSYGQGYTEAFF	TGTGCCAGCAGTTACGGACAGGGGTACACTGAAGCTTTCTTT
few	TRBD1	TRBV5-1	TRBJ1-4	CASSPTSTGRDEKLFF	TGCGCCAGCAGCCCTACGTCGACAGGGCGCGATGAAAAACTGTTTTTT
NA	NA	TRBV9	TRBJ2-1	CASSVTGTLYNEQFF	TGTGCCAGCAGCGTAACCGGGACTCTCTACAATGAGCAGTTCTTC
NA	TRBD2	TRBV5-6	TRBJ2-3	CASSPRTSAQHTQYF	TGTGCCAGCAGCCCCCGGACTAGCGCTCAACATACGCAGTATTTT
NA	NA	TRBV4-3	TRBJ1-5	CASSQDAAANQPQHF	TGCGCCAGCAGCCAAGACGCGGCAGCCAATCAGCCCCAGCATTTT
NA	NA	TRBV7-9	TRBJ2-7	CASSLGVDYEQYF	TGTGCCAGCAGCTTAGGAGTTGACTACGAGCAGTACTTC
NA	NA	TRBV7-2	TRBJ1-1	CASSLATDYSEAFF	TGTGCCAGCAGCTTAGCGACTGATTATTCTGAAGCTTTCTTT
NA	NA	TRBV19	TRBJ2-7	CASSINQARNLYEQYF	TGTGCCAGTAGTATAAATCAAGCCAGGAACCTTTACGAGCAGTACTTC
NA	TRBD1	TRBV5-4	TRBJ2-1	CASSLVDLRTGAEQFF	TGTGCCAGCAGCTTGGTTGATTTGCGGACAGGGGCTGAGCAGTTCTTC
NA	NA	TRBV5-1	TRBJ1-1	CASSLALQSGNTEAFF	TGCGCCAGCAGCTTGGCCCTACAGTCAGGGAACACTGAAGCTTTCTTT
NA	NA	TRBV7-9	TRBJ1-2	CASSLGGGNNYGYTF	TGTGCCAGCAGCTTAGGGGGCGGGAATAACTATGGCTACACCTTC
NA	TRBD2	TRBV5-1	TRBJ2-7	CASSEGLAPYEQYF	TGCGCCAGCAGCGAAGGACTAGCTCCCTACGAGCAGTACTTC
NA	TRBD1	TRBV7-2	TRBJ1-2	CASSMDRGYGYTF	TGTGCCAGCAGCATGGACAGGGGCTATGGCTACACCTTC
NA	NA	TRBV5-4	TRBJ1-2	CASSLNRVFYGYTF	TGTGCCAGCAGCTTGAACAGGGTCTTCTATGGCTACACCTTC